This TCR beta chain was sequenced for a study of blood T cell repertoires in COVID-19. The wider study: COVID-19 samples collected from the United States, Italy and Spain covered acute and convalescent phases.

Assay: immunoSEQ multiplex PCR; the TCRdb copy retains only in-frame clones and omits some. The table lists around 260,000 clones, nearly 90% of them singletons. V lost 3 bases, J lost 8 bases, and 5 bases stayed unmatched. This CDR3 has 15 amino acids. Germline V CDR1 and CDR2: MNHEY, SMNVEV (reference sequence). The count of this clone is one. J is TRBJ2-5 and V is TRBV27; 14 bases line up with TRBD2. The sequenced material came from peripheral blood. The sequence was obtained from a human donor in a cohort sampled during active COVID-19. The CDR3: CASSFGTSGGDTQYF. CDR3 sequence (DNA): TGTGCCAGCAGTTTCGGGACTAGCGGGGGCGATACCCAGTACTTC.